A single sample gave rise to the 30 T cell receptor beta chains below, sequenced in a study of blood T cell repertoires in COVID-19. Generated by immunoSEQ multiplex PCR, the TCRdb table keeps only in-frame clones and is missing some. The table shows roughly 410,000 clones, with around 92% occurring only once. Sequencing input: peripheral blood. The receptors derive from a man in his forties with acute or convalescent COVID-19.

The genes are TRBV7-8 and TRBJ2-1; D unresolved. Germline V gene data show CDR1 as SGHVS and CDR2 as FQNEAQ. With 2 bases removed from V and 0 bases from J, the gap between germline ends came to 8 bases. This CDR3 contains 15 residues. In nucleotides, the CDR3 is TGTGCCAGCAGCTTATTCTGGAGCTCCTACAATGAGCAGTTCTTC. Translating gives CASSLFWSSYNEQFF.

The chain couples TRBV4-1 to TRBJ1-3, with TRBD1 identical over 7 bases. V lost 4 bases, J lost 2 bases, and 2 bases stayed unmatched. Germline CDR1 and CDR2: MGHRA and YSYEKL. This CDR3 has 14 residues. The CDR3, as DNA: TGCGCCAGCAGCCTGACAGGGCCTGGAAACACCATATATTTT. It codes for CASSLTGPGNTIYF.

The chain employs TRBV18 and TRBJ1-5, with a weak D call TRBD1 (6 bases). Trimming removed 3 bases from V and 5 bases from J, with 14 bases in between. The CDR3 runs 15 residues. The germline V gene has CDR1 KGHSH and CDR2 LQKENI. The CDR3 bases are TGTGCCAGCTCACCCCTGGGGGGGCCTGATCAGCCCCAGCATTTT. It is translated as CASSPLGGPDQPQHF.

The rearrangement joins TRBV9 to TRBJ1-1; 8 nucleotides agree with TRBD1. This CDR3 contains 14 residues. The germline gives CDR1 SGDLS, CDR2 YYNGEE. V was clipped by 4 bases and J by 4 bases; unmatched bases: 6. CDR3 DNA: TGTGCCAGCAGCACTAACAGGGGGAGCACTGAAGCTTTCTTT. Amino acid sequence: CASSTNRGSTEAFF. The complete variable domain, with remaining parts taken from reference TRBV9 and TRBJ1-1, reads DSGVTQTPKHLITATGQRVTLRCSPRSGDLSVYWYQQSLDQGLQFLIQYYNGEERAKGNILERFSAQQFPDLHSELNLSSLELGDSALYFCASSTNRGSTEAFFGQGTRLTVV.

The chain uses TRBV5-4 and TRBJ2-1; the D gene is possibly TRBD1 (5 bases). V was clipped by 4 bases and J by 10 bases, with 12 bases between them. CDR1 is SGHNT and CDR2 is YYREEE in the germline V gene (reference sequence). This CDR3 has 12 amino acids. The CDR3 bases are TGTGCCAGCAGCGTCCAGGGTACCGAGCAGTTCTTC. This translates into CASSVQGTEQFF.

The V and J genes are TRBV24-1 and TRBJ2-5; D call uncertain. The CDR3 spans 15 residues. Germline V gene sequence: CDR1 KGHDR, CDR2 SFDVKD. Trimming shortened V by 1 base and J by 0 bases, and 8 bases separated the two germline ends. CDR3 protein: CATSDFTTDQETQYF. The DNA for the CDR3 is TGTGCCACCAGTGATTTTACCACAGACCAAGAGACCCAGTACTTC.

The CDR3 DNA is TGTGCCAGCAGCCCCAATGGGGGAGGGGTGACTGAAGCTTTCTTT. Its translation is CASSPNGGGVTEAFF. The chain employs TRBV7-3 and TRBJ1-1, with a tentative D call TRBD1 (5 bases). V lost 5 bases and J lost 5, with 18 bases in between. Germline CDR1 is SGHTA and CDR2 is FQGTGA. This CDR3 is 15 amino acids long.

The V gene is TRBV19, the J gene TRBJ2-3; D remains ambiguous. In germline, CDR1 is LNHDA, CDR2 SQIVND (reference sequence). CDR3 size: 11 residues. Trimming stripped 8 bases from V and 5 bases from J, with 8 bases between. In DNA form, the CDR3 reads TGTGCCAGTGGCAAAAGAGATACGCAGTATTTT. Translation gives CASGKRDTQYF.

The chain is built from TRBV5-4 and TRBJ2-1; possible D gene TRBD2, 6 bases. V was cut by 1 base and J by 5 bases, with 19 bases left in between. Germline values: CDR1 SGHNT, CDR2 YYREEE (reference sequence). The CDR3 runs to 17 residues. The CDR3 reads CASSLRWGVSQDNEQFF. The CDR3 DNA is TGTGCCAGCAGCTTGCGATGGGGGGTATCACAGGACAATGAGCAGTTCTTC. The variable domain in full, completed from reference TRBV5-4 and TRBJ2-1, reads ETGVTQSPTHLIKTRGQQVTLRCSSQSGHNTVSWYQQALGQGPQFIFQYYREEENGRGNFPPRFSGLQFPNYSSELNVNALELDDSALYLCASSLRWGVSQDNEQFFGPGTRLTVL.

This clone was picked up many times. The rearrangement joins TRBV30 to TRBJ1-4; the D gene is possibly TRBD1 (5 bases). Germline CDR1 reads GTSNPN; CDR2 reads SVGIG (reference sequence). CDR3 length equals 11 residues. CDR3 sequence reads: CAAGTNEKLFF. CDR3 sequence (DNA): TGTGCGGCAGGGACTAATGAAAAACTGTTTTTT.

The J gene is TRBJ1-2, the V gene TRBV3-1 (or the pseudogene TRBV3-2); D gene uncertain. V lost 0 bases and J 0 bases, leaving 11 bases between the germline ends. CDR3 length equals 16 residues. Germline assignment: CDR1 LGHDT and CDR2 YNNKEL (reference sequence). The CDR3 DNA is TGTGCCAGCAGCCAAGAATGCGAAAGCACTAACTATGGCTACACCTTC. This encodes CASSQECESTNYGYTF.

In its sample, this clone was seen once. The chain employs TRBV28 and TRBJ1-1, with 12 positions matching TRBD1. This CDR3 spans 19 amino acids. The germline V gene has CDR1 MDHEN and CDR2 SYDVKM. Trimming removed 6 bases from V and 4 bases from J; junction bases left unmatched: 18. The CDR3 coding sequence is TGTGCCAGCAGCCGACCTTCGGCTCGGGACAGGGGGCTCGCCACTGAAGCTTTCTTT. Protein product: CASSRPSARDRGLATEAFF.

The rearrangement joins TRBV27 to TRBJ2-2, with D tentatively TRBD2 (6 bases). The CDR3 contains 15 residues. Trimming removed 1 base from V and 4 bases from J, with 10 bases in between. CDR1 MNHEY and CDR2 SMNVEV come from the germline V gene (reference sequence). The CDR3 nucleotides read TGTGCCAGCAGTTTATATGGGACTCTCACCGGGGAGCTGTTTTTT. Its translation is CASSLYGTLTGELFF.

The CDR3 nucleotides are TGTGCCTGGAGTGTAGAGGTCACTGAAGCTTTCTTT. Its translation is CAWSVEVTEAFF. The chain combines TRBV30 with TRBJ1-1, with D uncertain. The CDR3 loop spans 12 amino acids. Deletions cut 0 bases from V and 4 bases from J, with 6 bases between. CDR1 is GTSNPN, CDR2 SVGIG, per germline (reference sequence).

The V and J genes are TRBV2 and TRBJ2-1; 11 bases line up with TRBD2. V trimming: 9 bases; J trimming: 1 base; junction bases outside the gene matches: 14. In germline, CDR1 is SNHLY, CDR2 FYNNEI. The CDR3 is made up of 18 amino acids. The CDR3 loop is CASGTPAGTSGSYNEQFF. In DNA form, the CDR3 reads TGTGCCAGTGGCACACCGGCGGGGACTAGCGGATCCTACAATGAGCAGTTCTTC.

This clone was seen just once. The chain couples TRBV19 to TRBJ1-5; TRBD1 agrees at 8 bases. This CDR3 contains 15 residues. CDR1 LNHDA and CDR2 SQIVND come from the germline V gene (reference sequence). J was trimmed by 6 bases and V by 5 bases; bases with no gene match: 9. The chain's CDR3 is CASSLDRDVGQPQHF. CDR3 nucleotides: TGTGCCAGTAGTTTGGACAGGGATGTCGGTCAGCCCCAGCATTTT. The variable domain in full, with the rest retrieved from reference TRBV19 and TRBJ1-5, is DGGITQSPKYLFRKEGQNVTLSCEQNLNHDAMYWYRQDPGQGLRLIYYSQIVNDFQKGDIAEGYSVSREKKESFPLTVTSAQKNPTAFYLCASSLDRDVGQPQHFGDGTRLSIL.

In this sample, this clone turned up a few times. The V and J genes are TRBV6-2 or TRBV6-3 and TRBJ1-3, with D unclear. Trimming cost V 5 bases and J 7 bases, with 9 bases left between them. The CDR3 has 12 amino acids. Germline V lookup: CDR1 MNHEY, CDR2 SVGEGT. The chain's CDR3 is CASSVTRNTIYF. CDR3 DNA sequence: TGTGCCAGCAGTGTTACGAGGAACACCATATATTTT.

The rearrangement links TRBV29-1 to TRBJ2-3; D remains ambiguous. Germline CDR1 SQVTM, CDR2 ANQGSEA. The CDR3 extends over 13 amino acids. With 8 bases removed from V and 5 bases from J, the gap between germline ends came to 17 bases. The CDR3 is CSCLTHAQDTQYF. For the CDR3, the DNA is TGCAGCTGCCTCACACATGCCCAAGATACGCAGTATTTT.

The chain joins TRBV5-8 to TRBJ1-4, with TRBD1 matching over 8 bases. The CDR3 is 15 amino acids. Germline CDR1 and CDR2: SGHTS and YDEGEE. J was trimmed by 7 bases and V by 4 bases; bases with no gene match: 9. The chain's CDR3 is CASSPGAGGPEKLFF. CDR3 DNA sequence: TGTGCCAGCAGCCCCGGGGCAGGGGGCCCTGAAAAACTGTTTTTT. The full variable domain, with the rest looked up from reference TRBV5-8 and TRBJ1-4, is EAGVTQSPTHLIKTRGQQATLRCSPISGHTSVYWYQQALGLGLQFLLWYDEGEERNRGNFPPRFSGRQFPNYSSELNVNALELEDSALYLCASSPGAGGPEKLFFGSGTQLSVL.

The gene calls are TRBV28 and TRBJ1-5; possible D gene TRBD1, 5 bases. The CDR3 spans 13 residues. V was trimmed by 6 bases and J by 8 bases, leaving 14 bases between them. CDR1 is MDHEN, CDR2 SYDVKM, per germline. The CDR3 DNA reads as TGTGCCAGCAGAAAACAGGAGATTGAGCCCCAGCATTTT. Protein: CASRKQEIEPQHF. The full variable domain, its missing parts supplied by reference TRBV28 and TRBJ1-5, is DVKVTQSSRYLVKRTGEKVFLECVQDMDHENMFWYRQDPGLGLRLIYFSYDVKMKEKGDIPEGYSVSREKKERFSLILESASTNQTSMYLCASRKQEIEPQHFGDGTRLSIL.

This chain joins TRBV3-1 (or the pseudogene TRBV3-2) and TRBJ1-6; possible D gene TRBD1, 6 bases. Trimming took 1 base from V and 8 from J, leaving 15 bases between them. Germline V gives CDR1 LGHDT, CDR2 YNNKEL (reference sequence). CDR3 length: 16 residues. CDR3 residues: CASSQGPQGQYSPLHF. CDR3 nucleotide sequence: TGTGCCAGCAGCCAAGGTCCCCAGGGGCAGTATTCACCCCTCCACTTT.

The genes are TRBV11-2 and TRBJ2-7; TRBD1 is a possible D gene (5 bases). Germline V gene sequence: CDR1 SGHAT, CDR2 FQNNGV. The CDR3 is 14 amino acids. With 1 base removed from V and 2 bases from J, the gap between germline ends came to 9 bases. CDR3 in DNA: TGTGCCAGCAGCTTAGTCAGGGTGACCTACGAGCAGTACTTC. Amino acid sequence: CASSLVRVTYEQYF.

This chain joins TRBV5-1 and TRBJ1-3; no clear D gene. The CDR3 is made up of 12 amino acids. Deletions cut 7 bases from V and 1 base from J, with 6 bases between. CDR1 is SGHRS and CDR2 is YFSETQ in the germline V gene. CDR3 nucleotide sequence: TGCGCCAGCTCGGGATCTGGAAACACCATATATTTT. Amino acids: CASSGSGNTIYF.

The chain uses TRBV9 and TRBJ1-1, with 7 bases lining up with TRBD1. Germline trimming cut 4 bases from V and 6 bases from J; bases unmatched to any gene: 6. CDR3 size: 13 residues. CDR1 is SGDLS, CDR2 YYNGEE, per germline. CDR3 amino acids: CASSPTQGSEAFF. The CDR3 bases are TGTGCCAGCAGCCCTACACAGGGGTCTGAAGCTTTCTTT. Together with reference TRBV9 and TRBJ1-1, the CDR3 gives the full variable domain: DSGVTQTPKHLITATGQRVTLRCSPRSGDLSVYWYQQSLDQGLQFLIQYYNGEERAKGNILERFSAQQFPDLHSELNLSSLELGDSALYFCASSPTQGSEAFFGQGTRLTVV.

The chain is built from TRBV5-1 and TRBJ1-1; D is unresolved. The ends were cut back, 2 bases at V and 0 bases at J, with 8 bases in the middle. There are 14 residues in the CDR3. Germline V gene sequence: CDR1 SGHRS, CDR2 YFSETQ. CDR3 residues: CASSFQTMNTEAFF. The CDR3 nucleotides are TGCGCCAGCAGCTTCCAAACAATGAACACTGAAGCTTTCTTT.

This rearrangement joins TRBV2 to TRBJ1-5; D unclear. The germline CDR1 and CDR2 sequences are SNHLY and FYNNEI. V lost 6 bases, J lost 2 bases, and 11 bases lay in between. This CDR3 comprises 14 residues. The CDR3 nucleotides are TGTGCCAGCAGCCGGGAATTTGGCAATCAGCCCCAGCATTTT. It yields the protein CASSREFGNQPQHF.

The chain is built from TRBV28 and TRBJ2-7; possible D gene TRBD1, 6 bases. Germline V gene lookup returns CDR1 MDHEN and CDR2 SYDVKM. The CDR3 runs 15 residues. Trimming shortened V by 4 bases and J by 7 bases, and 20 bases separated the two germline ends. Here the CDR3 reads CASSSRGHSRVEQYF. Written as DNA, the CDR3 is TGTGCCAGCAGTTCACGGGGACACTCCAGGGTGGAGCAGTACTTC.

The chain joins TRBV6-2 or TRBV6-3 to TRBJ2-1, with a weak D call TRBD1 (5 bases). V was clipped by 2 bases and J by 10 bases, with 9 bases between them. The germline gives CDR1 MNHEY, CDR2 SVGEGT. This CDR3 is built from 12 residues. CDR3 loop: CASSYPGLEQFF. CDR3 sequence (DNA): TGTGCCAGCAGTTACCCAGGGTTGGAGCAGTTCTTC.

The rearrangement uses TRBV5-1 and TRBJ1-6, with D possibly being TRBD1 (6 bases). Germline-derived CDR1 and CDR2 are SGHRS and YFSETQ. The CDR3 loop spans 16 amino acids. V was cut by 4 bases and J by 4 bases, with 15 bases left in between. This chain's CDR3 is CASSLGDKTYNSPLHF. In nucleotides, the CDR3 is TGCGCCAGCAGCCTTGGGGACAAAACATATAATTCACCCCTCCACTTT.

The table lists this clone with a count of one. The CDR3 region is CASSSWTSGPGEQYF. CDR3 bases: TGCGCCAGCAGCTCCTGGACTAGCGGTCCTGGGGAGCAGTACTTC. V is TRBV5-1 and J is TRBJ2-7; 10 bases agree with TRBD2. V shed 3 bases and J 7 bases; nucleotides not matched to a gene: 10. Germline V lookup: CDR1 SGHRS, CDR2 YFSETQ. The CDR3 has 15 amino acids.